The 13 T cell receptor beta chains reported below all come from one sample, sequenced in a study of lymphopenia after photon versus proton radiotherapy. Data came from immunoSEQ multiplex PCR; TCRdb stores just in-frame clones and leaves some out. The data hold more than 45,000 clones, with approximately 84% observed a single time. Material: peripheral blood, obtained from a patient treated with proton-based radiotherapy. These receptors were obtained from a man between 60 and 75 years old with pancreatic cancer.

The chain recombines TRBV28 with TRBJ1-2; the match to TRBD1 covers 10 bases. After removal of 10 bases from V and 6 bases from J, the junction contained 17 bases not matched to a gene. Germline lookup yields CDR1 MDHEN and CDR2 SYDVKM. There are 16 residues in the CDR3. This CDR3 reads CATAPTGGAVQNGYTF. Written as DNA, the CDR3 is TGTGCCACCGCCCCGACAGGGGGCGCGGTGCAGAATGGCTACACCTTC.

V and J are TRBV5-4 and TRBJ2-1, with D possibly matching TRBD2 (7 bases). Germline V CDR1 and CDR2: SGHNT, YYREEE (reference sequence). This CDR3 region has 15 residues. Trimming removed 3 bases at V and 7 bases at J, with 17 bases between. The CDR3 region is CASSSAWGRGNEQFF. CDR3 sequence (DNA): TGTGCCAGCAGCTCCGCCTGGGGGAGGGGGAATGAGCAGTTCTTC. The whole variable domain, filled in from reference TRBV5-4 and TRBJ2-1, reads ETGVTQSPTHLIKTRGQQVTLRCSSQSGHNTVSWYQQALGQGPQFIFQYYREEENGRGNFPPRFSGLQFPNYSSELNVNALELDDSALYLCASSSAWGRGNEQFFGPGTRLTVL.

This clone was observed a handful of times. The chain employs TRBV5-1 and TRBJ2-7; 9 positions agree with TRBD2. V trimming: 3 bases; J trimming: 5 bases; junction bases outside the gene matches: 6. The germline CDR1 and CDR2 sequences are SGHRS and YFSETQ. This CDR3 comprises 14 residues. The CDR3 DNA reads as TGCGCCAGCAGCTCACAGTCTAGCGGGAACGAGCAGTACTTC. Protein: CASSSQSSGNEQYF.

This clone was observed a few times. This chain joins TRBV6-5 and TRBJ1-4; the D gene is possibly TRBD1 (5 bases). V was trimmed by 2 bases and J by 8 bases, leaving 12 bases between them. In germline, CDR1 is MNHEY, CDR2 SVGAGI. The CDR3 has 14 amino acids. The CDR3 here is CASSYATAQEKLFF. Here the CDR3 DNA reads TGTGCCAGCAGTTACGCGACAGCCCAGGAAAAACTGTTTTTT.

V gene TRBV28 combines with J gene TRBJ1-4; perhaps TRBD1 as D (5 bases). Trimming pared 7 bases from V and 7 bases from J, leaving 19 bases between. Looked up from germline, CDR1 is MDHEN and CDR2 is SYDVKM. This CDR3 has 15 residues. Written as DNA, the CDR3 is TGTGCCAGCAAACTTCGGGGGGGTCTGGGTGAAAAACTGTTTTTT. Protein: CASKLRGGLGEKLFF.

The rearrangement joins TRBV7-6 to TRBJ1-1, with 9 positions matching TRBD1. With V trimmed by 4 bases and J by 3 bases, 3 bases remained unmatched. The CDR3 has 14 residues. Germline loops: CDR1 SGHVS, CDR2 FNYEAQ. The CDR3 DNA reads TGTGCCAGCAGCTCTTGGACAGGGGACACTGAAGCTTTCTTT. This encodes CASSSWTGDTEAFF. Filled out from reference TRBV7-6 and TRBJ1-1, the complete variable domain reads GAGVSQSPRYKVTKRGQDVALRCDPISGHVSLYWYRQALGQGPEFLTYFNYEAQQDKSGLPNDRFSAERPEGSISTLTIQRTEQRDSAMYRCASSSWTGDTEAFFGQGTRLTVV.

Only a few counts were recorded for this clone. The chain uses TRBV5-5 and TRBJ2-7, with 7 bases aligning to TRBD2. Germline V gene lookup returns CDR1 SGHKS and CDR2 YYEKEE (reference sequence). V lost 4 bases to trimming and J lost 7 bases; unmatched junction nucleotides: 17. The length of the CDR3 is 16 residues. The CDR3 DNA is TGTGCCAGCAGCCCCGACCCGGGACTATTAAAGGGGGAGCAGTACTTC. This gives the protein CASSPDPGLLKGEQYF.

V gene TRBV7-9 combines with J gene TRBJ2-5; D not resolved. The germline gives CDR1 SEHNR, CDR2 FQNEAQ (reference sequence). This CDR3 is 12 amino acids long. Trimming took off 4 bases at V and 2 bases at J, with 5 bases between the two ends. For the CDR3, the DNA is TGTGCCAGCAGCTACGGTCAAGAGACCCAGTACTTC. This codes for CASSYGQETQYF.

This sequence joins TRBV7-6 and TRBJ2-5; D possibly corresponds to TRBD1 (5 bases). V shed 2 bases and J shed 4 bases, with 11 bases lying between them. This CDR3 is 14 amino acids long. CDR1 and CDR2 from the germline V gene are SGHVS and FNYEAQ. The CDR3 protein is CASSLLGHSETQYF. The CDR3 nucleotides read TGTGCCAGCAGCTTACTCGGACACTCAGAGACCCAGTACTTC.

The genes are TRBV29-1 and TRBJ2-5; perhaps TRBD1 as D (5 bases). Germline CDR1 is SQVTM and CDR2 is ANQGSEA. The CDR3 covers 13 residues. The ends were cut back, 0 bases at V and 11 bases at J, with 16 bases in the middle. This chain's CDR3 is CSVEEDSFSLQYF. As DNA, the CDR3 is TGCAGCGTTGAAGAAGACAGCTTCTCGTTGCAGTACTTC.

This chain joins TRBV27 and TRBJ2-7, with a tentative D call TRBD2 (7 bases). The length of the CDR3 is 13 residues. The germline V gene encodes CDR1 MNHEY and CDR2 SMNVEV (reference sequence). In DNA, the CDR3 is TGTGCTGCCGGTGGGGGGGCCGACTACGAGCAGTACTTC. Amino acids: CAAGGGADYEQYF.

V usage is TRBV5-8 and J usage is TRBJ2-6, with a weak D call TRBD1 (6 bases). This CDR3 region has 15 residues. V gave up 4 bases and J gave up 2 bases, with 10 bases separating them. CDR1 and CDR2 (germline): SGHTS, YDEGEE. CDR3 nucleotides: TGTGCCAGCAGCCCAGGGGATGCTGGGGCCAACGTCCTGACTTTC. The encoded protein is CASSPGDAGANVLTF.

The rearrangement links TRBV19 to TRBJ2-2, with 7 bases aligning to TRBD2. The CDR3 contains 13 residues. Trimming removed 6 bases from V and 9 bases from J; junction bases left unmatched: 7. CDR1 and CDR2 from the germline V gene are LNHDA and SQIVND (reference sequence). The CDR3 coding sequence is TGTGCCAGTAGAGGACTAGGACCTTGGGAGCTGTTTTTT. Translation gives CASRGLGPWELFF.